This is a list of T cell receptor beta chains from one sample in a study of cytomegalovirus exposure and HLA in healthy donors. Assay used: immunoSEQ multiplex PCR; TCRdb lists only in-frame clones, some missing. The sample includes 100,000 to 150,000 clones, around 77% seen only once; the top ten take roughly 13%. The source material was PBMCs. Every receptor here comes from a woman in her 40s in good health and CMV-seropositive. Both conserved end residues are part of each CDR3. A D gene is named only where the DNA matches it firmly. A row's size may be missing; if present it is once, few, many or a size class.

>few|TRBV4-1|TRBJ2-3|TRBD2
TGCGCCAGCAGCCAGGGACTAGCGGGGCGCACAGATACGCAGTATTTT
CASSQGLAGRTDTQYF
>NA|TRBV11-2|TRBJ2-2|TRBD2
TGTGCCAGCAGCTCGACTAGCGGGAGACAGAACACCGGGGAGCTGTTTTTT
CASSSTSGRQNTGELFF
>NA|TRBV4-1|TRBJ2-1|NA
TGCGCCAGCAGCCAAGATCCAGGGAGGCCCTCCGAAGAGCAGTTCTTC
CASSQDPGRPSEEQFF
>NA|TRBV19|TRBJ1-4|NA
TGTGCCAGTAGTATAAACTCGAGAGGGTCTAATGAAAAACTGTTTTTT
CASSINSRGSNEKLFF
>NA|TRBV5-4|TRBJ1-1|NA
TGTGCCAGCAGCTTGGATGCTAGTGAAGCTTTCTTT
CASSLDASEAFF
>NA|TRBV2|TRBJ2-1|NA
TGTGCCAGCAAGGGGCTAGCGCTCTACAATGAGCAGTTCTTC
CASKGLALYNEQFF
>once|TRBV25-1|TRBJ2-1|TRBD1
TGTGCCAGCAGTGACCTAGGACAGGGTGGTTCCGATGAGCAGTTCTTC
CASSDLGQGGSDEQFF
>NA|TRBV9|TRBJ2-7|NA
TGTGCCAGCAGCGTAGGGGCAGGCCTTTACGAGCAGTACTTC
CASSVGAGLYEQYF
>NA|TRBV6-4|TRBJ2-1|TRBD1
TGTGCCAGCAGCCTATCACCGGGACAGGGGATCGATGAGCAGTTCTTC
CASSLSPGQGIDEQFF
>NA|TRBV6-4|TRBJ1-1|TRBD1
TGTGCCAGCAGTGAATGGGCAGGGGGCTATACTGAAGCTTTCTTT
CASSEWAGGYTEAFF
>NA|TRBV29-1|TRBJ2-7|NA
TGCAGCGTTGGCGGGGCCTACGAGCAGTACTTC
CSVGGAYEQYF
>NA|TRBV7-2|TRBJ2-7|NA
TGTGCCAGCAGCTTATTCGGGACCTCGGGAGAAGAGCAGTACTTC
CASSLFGTSGEEQYF
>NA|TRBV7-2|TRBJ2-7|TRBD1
TGTGCCAGCAGCCCATTAGGGACAGGATTCTACGAGCAGTACTTC
CASSPLGTGFYEQYF
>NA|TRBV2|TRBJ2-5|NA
TGTGCCAGCAGTGAGGGGGCTTGGCCCCGCCAAGAGACCCAGTACTTC
CASSEGAWPRQETQYF
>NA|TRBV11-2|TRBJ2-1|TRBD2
TGTGCCAGCAGCCCACCACCTGGGACTAGCGGGAGAGAAGGTGAGCAGTTCTTC
CASSPPPGTSGREGEQFF
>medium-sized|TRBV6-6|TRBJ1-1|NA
TGTGCCAGCAGTTACCTCACAGAGAACACTGAAGCTTTCTTT
CASSYLTENTEAFF
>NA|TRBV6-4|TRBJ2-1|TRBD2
TGTGCCAGCAGTGACGGCGGGAGATCGGGAAATGAGCAGTTCTTC
CASSDGGRSGNEQFF
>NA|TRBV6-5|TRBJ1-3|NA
TGTGCCGCACAGGGAAACGGAAACACCATATATTTT
CAAQGNGNTIYF
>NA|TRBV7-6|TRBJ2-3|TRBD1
TGTGCCAGCAGCCTAGGGACAGGAAAAGATACGCAGTATTTT
CASSLGTGKDTQYF
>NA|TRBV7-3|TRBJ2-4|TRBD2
TGTGCCAGCAGCCAGGGACTAGCTGGACCAAAAAACATTCAGTACTTC
CASSQGLAGPKNIQYF
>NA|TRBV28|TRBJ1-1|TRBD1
TGTGCCAGCAGTTCGCCACGGACAGGGGTTAGGACTGAAGCTTTCTTT
CASSSPRTGVRTEAFF
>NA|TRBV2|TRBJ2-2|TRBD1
TGTGCCAGCAGCCCCGCAGGGGGATTGACCGGGGAGCTGTTTTTT
CASSPAGGLTGELFF
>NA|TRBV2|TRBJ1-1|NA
TGTGCCAGCAGCATACGGGAGATGGGCACTGAAGCTTTCTTT
CASSIREMGTEAFF
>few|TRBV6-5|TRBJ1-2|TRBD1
TGTGCCAGCAGTTCCACAGGGGGCAATGGCTACACCTTC
CASSSTGGNGYTF
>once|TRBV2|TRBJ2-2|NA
TGTGCCAGCAGTAGAGCGTCCAACACCGGGGAGCTGTTTTTT
CASSRASNTGELFF
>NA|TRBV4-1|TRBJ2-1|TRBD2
TGCGCCAGCAGCCAAGATTCGGCTAGCGGGAAACACAATGAGCAGTTCTTC
CASSQDSASGKHNEQFF
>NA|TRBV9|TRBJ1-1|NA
TGTGCCAGCAGCATGGGAAGGGAGAGGAACACTGAAGCTTTCTTT
CASSMGRERNTEAFF
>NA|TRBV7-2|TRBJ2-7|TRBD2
TGTGCCAGCAGCTACTGGGGGGGAGAATACGAGCAGTACTTC
CASSYWGGEYEQYF
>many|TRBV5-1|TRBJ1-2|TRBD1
TGCGCCAGCAGCCCGGGACAGGGGGGATATGGCTACACCTTC
CASSPGQGGYGYTF
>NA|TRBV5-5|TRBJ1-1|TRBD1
TGTGCCAGCAGCGACTTCCGGACAGGGAACACTGAAGCTTTCTTT
CASSDFRTGNTEAFF
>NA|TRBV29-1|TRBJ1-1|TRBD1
TGCAGCGTCCGGACAGGGAGCACTGAAGCTTTCTTT
CSVRTGSTEAFF
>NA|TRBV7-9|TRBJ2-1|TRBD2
TGTGCCAGCAGCTTGGGCGGGAGAATCGATGAGCAGTTCTTC
CASSLGGRIDEQFF
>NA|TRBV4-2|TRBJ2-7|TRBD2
TGTGCCAGCAGCCAAGAGGCTAGCGGGAGGGCCTTAAGCGAGCAGTACTTC
CASSQEASGRALSEQYF
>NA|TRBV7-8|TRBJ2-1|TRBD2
TGTGCCAGCAGCCTAAACTCCGTGACTAGCGTACTTTACAATGAGCAGTTCTTC
CASSLNSVTSVLYNEQFF
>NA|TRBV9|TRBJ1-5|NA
TGTGCCAGCAGCGTAGAGGGGTTGACCGGTCAGCCCCAGCATTTT
CASSVEGLTGQPQHF